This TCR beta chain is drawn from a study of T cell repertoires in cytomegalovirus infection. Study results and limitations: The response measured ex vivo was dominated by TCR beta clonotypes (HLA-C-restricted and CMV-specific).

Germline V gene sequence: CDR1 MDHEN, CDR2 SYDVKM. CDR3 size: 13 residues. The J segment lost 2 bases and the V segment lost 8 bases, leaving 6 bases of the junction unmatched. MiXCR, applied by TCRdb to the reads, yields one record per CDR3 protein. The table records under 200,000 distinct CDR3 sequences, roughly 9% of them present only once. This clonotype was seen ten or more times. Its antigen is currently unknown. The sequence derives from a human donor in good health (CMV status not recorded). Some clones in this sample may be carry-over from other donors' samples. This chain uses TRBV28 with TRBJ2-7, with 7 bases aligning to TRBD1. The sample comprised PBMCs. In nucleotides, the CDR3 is TGTGCCAGCGGCCGACAGGGAGCCTACGAGCAGTACTTC. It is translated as CASGRQGAYEQYF. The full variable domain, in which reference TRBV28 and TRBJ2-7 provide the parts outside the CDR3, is DVKVTQSSRYLVKRTGEKVFLECVQDMDHENMFWYRQDPGLGLRLIYFSYDVKMKEKGDIPEGYSVSREKKERFSLILESASTNQTSMYLCASGRQGAYEQYFGPGTRLTVT.